Detailed here is one T cell receptor beta chain. The antigen remains undetermined. The entry originates in a study of CD8+CD57+ T cells in acquired aplastic anemia. Study-level information: The average for DNA from sorted CD4+ and CD8+ cells was 3.2 ug.

The study, taken as a whole, reports: Fewer than 30 CD8+ CDR3 sequences were shared between patients and controls.

Genomic DNA provided the template from which TCR beta VDJ and CDR3 profiles were obtained. TCRdb re-analysed the reads in MiXCR, keeping a single row per CDR3 protein. The sample gives approximately 150,000 distinct CDR3 sequences, roughly two thirds of which show up once; about 50% is in the top ten. Sequencing was done on patients that had shown CD8+CD57+ cell expansion by flow cytometry. Severe acquired aplastic anemia was diagnosed in all patients. Germline V gene data show CDR1 as SNHLY and CDR2 as FYNNEI. The V gene end was trimmed by 5 bases and the J gene end by 5 bases; junction bases not matched to a gene: 7. This CDR3 is built from 15 residues.

Sequencing input: sorted CD4+, CD8+, or CD8+CD57+ T cells (not recorded which) from PBMCs. The chain has TRBV2 and TRBJ2-2; the match to TRBD1 covers 8 bases. The TCR comes from a human donor with aplastic anemia. CDR3 residues: CASSTRTGRTGELFF. As DNA, the CDR3 is TGTGCCAGCAGTACCCGGACAGGGCGTACCGGGGAGCTGTTTTTT.